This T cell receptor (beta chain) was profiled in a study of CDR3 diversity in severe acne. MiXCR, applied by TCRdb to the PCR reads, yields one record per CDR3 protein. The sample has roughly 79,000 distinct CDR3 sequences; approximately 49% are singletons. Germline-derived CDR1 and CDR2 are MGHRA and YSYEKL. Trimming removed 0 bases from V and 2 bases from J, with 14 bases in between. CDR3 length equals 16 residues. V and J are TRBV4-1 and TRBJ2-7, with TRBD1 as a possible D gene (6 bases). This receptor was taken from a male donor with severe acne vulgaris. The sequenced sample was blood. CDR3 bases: TGCGCCAGCAGCCAAGAGACCTCAGGGGCGACCTACGAGCAGTACTTC. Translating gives CASSQETSGATYEQYF.